This T cell receptor beta chain stems from a study of regulatory T cells in long-lasting Graves disease. Study outcomes and limitations: Among samples with persistent disease, TRBV28, TRBJ1-2 and TRBJ2-5 were favored. Researchers reported studying only peripheral blood, not thyroid tissue.

Germline CDR1 and CDR2: LGHDT and YNNKEL (reference sequence). Trimming removed 4 bases from V and 3 bases from J, with 9 bases in between. This CDR3 has 13 amino acids. This clonotype was found a few times. Its antigen is currently unknown. Arm-PCR of CDR3 regions and iRepertoire HTBI primers were used to build TCR beta libraries. TCRdb used MiXCR to reprocess the multiplex PCR reads, holding one entry per CDR3 protein. Of about 660,000 distinct CDR3 sequences listed, 25% to 35% are singletons. The sample's time point: persistent/refractory GD, antithyroid drugs over 5 years with positive TRAb. Isolated PBMC RNA provided the starting material for the TCR library. The authors diagnosed Graves' disease using American Thyroid Association guidelines. Patients came from an endocrinology department in Xi'an, China.

This specimen consisted of peripheral blood mononuclear cells (PBMCs), obtained when the disease was refractory, from a patient treated with antithyroid drugs. V and J are TRBV3-1 and TRBJ1-1, with D hard to call. This receptor was obtained from a female donor with Graves disease. The CDR3 DNA is TGTGCCAGCAGCCCTCGTGGGTACACTGAAGCTTTCTTT. It is translated as CASSPRGYTEAFF. The complete variable domain, with remaining parts taken from reference TRBV3-1 and TRBJ1-1, reads DTAVSQTPKYLVTQMGNDKSIKCEQNLGHDTMYWYKQDSKKFLKIMFSYNNKELIINETVPNRFSPKSPDKAHLNLHINSLELGDSAVYFCASSPRGYTEAFFGQGTRLTVV.